A selection of T cell receptor beta chains follows, all from one sample in a study of OX40 agonist ivuxolimab in advanced cancers. The table came from immunoSEQ multiplex PCR; TCRdb's copy has only in-frame clones and leaves some out. Of 50,000 or so clones in the sample, roughly 90% were seen once. The sample consisted of CD4+ or CD8+ T cells sorted from blood, taken in a trial of the OX40 agonist ivuxolimab. The source is an adult with an advanced solid tumor such as melanoma, head and neck, liver or kidney cancer. The CDR3 runs from the conserved cysteine through the conserved F or W. Each record gives: D gene, J gene, clone size, V gene, CDR3 DNA, CDR3 protein. D genes are given only for firm matches. Expanded clones are given a class, and other clones once, few, many or no size at all.

TRBD2 TRBJ2-3 - TRBV27 TGTGCCAGCAGTTTATCGGCGGGAGGGGGTACAGATACGCAGTATTTT CASSLSAGGGTDTQYF
- TRBJ2-2 - TRBV27 TGTGCCAGCAGTATCGGACAGTGGACCGGGGAGCTGTTTTTT CASSIGQWTGELFF
- TRBJ2-7 - TRBV6-1 TGTGCCAGCAGGATGACACCGGCCGCCTACGAGCAGTACTTC CASRMTPAAYEQYF
- TRBJ1-4 once TRBV5-8 TGTGCCAGCAGCTTGTGGCAGGGAAATGAAAAACTGTTTTTT CASSLWQGNEKLFF
TRBD1 TRBJ2-7 - TRBV19 TGTGCCAGTAGTATAGCGGGACAGGGGTTCTACGAGCAGTACTTC CASSIAGQGFYEQYF
- TRBJ2-7 - TRBV9 TGTGCCAGCAGCTTTTTTGCAGGGGCGGGCCAGGAGCAGTACTTC CASSFFAGAGQEQYF
TRBD1 TRBJ2-7 - TRBV5-6 TGTGCCAGCAGCACCGGGACAGCCTACGAGCAGTACTTC CASSTGTAYEQYF
- TRBJ1-5 - TRBV6-1 TGTGCCAGCAGTGAAGGACAGGCCTACGTCCGTCACAATCAGCCCCAGCATTTT CASSEGQAYVRHNQPQHF
- TRBJ1-2 - TRBV27 TGTGCCAGCAGTGTACTCCCGGGCAGGGTAGGATATGGCTACACCTTC CASSVLPGRVGYGYTF
- TRBJ2-7 - TRBV1 TGCACCAGCAGCCAAAACTACGAGCAGTACTTC CTSSQNYEQYF
- TRBJ1-5 few TRBV4-2 TGTGCCAGCAGCCAGGGCCTCATCGGGCCATATAGCAATCAGCCCCAGCATTTT CASSQGLIGPYSNQPQHF
TRBD2 TRBJ2-2 - TRBV4-2 TGTGCCAGCAGCCAGACCGAGGGACTAGCGGGCATCGGGGAGCTGTTTTTT CASSQTEGLAGIGELFF
- TRBJ2-7 - TRBV7-9 TGTGCCAGCAGCTTAGGGCTCGGTGGGGGCGAGCAGTACTTC CASSLGLGGGEQYF
- TRBJ2-1 - TRBV28 TGTGCCAGCAGTACACAGGTGTTCTCCTACAATGAGCAGTTCTTC CASSTQVFSYNEQFF
- TRBJ2-3 - TRBV7-9 TGTGCCAGCAGCTTAGCGCATTACACAGATACGCAGTATTTT CASSLAHYTDTQYF
- TRBJ1-2 - TRBV29-1 TGCAGCGTCTCGATACCCGGGACCCCAATTCCGCTCAACTATGGCTACACCTTC CSVSIPGTPIPLNYGYTF
TRBD1 TRBJ1-2 - TRBV27 TGTGCCAGCAGGTCGGACAGGGCGGTTGCCTACACCTTC CASRSDRAVAYTF
- TRBJ1-1 once TRBV6-5 TGTGCCAGCAGTTCCGGGACATTCACTCCTAACTTCGAAGCTTTCTTT CASSSGTFTPNFEAFF
- TRBJ2-7 - TRBV4-2 TGTGCCAGCAGCCAAAACTCGTACCTCGAGCAGTACTTC CASSQNSYLEQYF
- TRBJ2-1 - TRBV7-6 TGTGCCAGCAGCTTACACGGCGCCGGCACTGAGCAGTTCTTC CASSLHGAGTEQFF
- TRBJ2-3 - TRBV2 TGTGCCTCCTTCGAAACGGGAATGGGGCCAGATACGCAGTATTTT CASFETGMGPDTQYF
- TRBJ2-1 once TRBV5-1 TGCGCCAGCAGCTTGGCCGGGACAGAGCAGTTCTTC CASSLAGTEQFF
- TRBJ2-5 - TRBV11-1 TGTGCCAGCAGCTCCACAACCCGAGAACAAGAGACCCAGTACTTC CASSSTTREQETQYF
- TRBJ2-7 once TRBV28 TGTGCCAGCAGCGAGACATCCTACGAGCAGTACTTC CASSETSYEQYF
- TRBJ1-1 - TRBV5-4 TGTGCCAGCAGCTTGGGGGACCTCACCACTGAAGCTTTCTTT CASSLGDLTTEAFF
- TRBJ1-3 - TRBV25-1 TGTGCCAGCAGTGAAAATAACTCTGGAAACACCATATATTTT CASSENNSGNTIYF
- TRBJ1-1 medium-sized TRBV30 TGTGCCTGGAGTGTATCCTCTGAAGCTTTCTTT CAWSVSSEAFF
TRBD2 TRBJ2-3 - TRBV6-1 TGTGCCAGCAACCCAGCGGGGGGAACCGCAGATACGCAGTATTTT CASNPAGGTADTQYF